In this sample, the clone carrying this T cell receptor (beta chain) turned up a few times. Antigen specificity is unknown. The data stem from a study of cytomegalovirus exposure and HLA in healthy donors. Study-level results: Roughly even sequencing depth across donors was the assumption behind the presence/absence analyses. Both high specificity and high sensitivity reportedly marked the classifier's diagnosis of cytomegalovirus status. The authors later found TCR association rates varying by HLA locus, with DRB1 most and HLA-C fewest. 164 TCR beta chains were listed as cytomegalovirus-associated.

The PCR had 60 Vbeta and 13 Jbeta primers. The method was immunoSEQ multiplex PCR; TCRdb's version includes in-frame clones alone and lacks a portion of them. Among some 130,000 clones listed, approximately 80% were seen once. V lost 1 base and J lost 0, with 7 bases in between. Germline assignment: CDR1 KGHSH and CDR2 LQKENI. CDR3 length: 15 amino acids. This receptor was identified in a man between 25 and 39 years old in good health and CMV-seronegative. The chain carries TRBV18 and TRBJ1-5, with D hard to call. Sequencing used PBMCs. The CDR3 protein is CASSPRSDSNQPQHF. The CDR3 DNA reads as TGTGCCAGCTCACCACGATCAGATAGCAATCAGCCCCAGCATTTT.